This TCR beta chain was identified in a study of a mutant IDH1 vaccine in newly diagnosed glioma. At the level of the study: Treated patients showed a male proportion of approximately 60%, a female proportion of about 40%, and a mean age of around 40 years. The earlier regimen, radiotherapy, temozolomide, or both, was most often both.

Sequenced by immunoSEQ multiplex PCR; TCRdb stores in-frame clones only, minus some. In the table there are about 44,000 clones, under 95% of which are singletons. Comments on this clone: Its specificity is not known.

Time point: week 23, last vaccination. Every vaccine dose comprised 300 ug of mutant IDH1 20-mer peptide plus topical imiquimod. Sequencing was performed on PBMCs, taken from a glioma patient whose treatment included an IDH1 peptide vaccine. The sequence was obtained from a man aged 50-59 years with glioma.

CDR3 loop: CASSRVDRGSNQPQHF. The CDR3, as DNA: TGTGCCAGTAGCAGGGTCGACAGGGGTAGCAATCAGCCCCAGCATTTT. The chain combines TRBV19 with TRBJ1-5; TRBD1 matches at 8 bases. Germline CDR1 and CDR2: LNHDA and SQIVND (reference sequence). The CDR3 length is 16 residues. V dropped 6 bases and J dropped 0; count of bases not matched to a gene: 7.